The clone carrying this T cell receptor (beta chain) was observed at least ten times. This specimen comes from a study of regulatory T cells in long-lasting Graves disease. Arm-PCR of CDR3 regions and iRepertoire HTBI primers were used to build TCR beta libraries. TCRdb independently ran MiXCR on the multiplex PCR reads; one entry per CDR3 protein. The data contain 450,000 to 600,000 distinct CDR3 sequences, 15% to 20% of them singletons. Germline V CDR1 and CDR2: DFQATT, SNEGSKA (reference sequence). This CDR3 has 16 residues. V dropped 5 bases and J dropped 4 bases, with 21 bases sitting between them. Time point: newly diagnosed GD, antithyroid drugs for less than 3 months. PBMC RNA was the source of the TCR library. These records were also assigned to another study, of T cells in Graves' hyperthyroidism and ophthalmopathy.

This sequence originates from a man between 35 and 55 years old with Graves disease. Sequencing was performed on peripheral blood mononuclear cells (PBMCs), taken at new diagnosis, from a patient treated with antithyroid drugs. The genes are TRBV20-1 and TRBJ1-5; the D gene is possibly TRBD1 (6 bases). CDR3 in DNA: TGCAGTGCTCTCTCCCCCGGCCAGGGGTCTAATCAGCCCCAGCATTTT. This gives the protein CSALSPGQGSNQPQHF.